The 17 T cell receptor beta chains presented below share a single source sample, sequenced in a study of T-cell memory formation after mild COVID-19. TCRdb independently ran MiXCR on the 5' RACE reads; one entry per CDR3 protein. The repertoire holds approximately 500,000 distinct CDR3 sequences, 20% to 25% seen once, with approximately 13% in the top ten. The sequencing input was PBMCs or a T cell subset sorted from them (not recorded which). The source of these receptors is an adult woman who had mild COVID-19 (a few samples of this study predate the infection). Cell type and time point are not known.

The rearrangement joins TRBV5-6 to TRBJ1-2; 8 bases agree with TRBD1. Unmatched junction bases numbered 10, after V lost 0 bases and J lost 0 bases. This CDR3 is built from 18 residues. Germline V gene sequence: CDR1 SGHDT, CDR2 YYEEEE. The CDR3 coding sequence is TGTGCCAGCAGCTTGGATGAGACAGGGGCCCCAGCTAACTATGGCTACACCTTC. Its protein product is CASSLDETGAPANYGYTF.

The V and J genes are TRBV28 and TRBJ2-3; D gene uncertain. The CDR3 length is 14 residues. The V end lost 3 bases, the J end lost 4 bases, and 11 bases lay between the germline ends. The V gene's germline CDR1 is MDHEN and CDR2 SYDVKM. DNA of the CDR3: TGTGCCAGCAGTTTCAGGATTGGGGCAGATACGCAGTATTTT. Its translation: CASSFRIGADTQYF.

The V gene is TRBV30, the J gene TRBJ2-2; 7 bases agree with TRBD1. The V segment lost 8 bases and the J segment 5 bases; nucleotides outside the gene matches: 11. The CDR3 is made up of 14 amino acids. In germline, CDR1 is GTSNPN, CDR2 SVGIG (reference sequence). CDR3 sequence reads: CAHSGGVGTGELFF. The CDR3 DNA is TGTGCCCACTCAGGGGGAGTAGGGACCGGGGAGCTGTTTTTT.

The V call is TRBV7-9, the J call TRBJ1-6; 9 nucleotides align to TRBD1. V shed 5 bases, J shed 7 bases, and the junction held 6 bases outside the gene matches. Germline V gives CDR1 SEHNR, CDR2 FQNEAQ (reference sequence). The CDR3 has 15 amino acids. The DNA for the CDR3 is TGTGCCAGCAGCCCGGGGGACAGGGTGAATTCACCCCTCCACTTT. Translated, it gives CASSPGDRVNSPLHF. Together with reference TRBV7-9 and TRBJ1-6, the CDR3 gives the full variable domain: DTGVSQNPRHKITKRGQNVTFRCDPISEHNRLYWYRQTLGQGPEFLTYFQNEAQLEKSRLLSDRFSAERPKGSFSTLEIQRTEQGDSAMYLCASSPGDRVNSPLHFGNGTRLTVT.

J is TRBJ2-1 and V is TRBV5-1; a possible D gene is TRBD1 (5 bases). V lost 2 bases to trimming and J lost 5 bases, with 14 bases between them. Germline values: CDR1 SGHRS, CDR2 YFSETQ. CDR3 length equals 15 residues. CDR3 nucleotides: TGCGCCAGCAGCTTCAGGGATCCATCGGACAATGAGCAGTTCTTC. Protein product: CASSFRDPSDNEQFF.

The V gene is TRBV12-3 or TRBV12-4, the J gene TRBJ2-7; 7 bases are a match to TRBD2. CDR3 length equals 21 residues. V was clipped by 3 bases and J by 9 bases; unmatched bases: 32. CDR3 sequence (DNA): TGTGCCAGCAGTTTGTGGGGAGGGTTGATCCTTCCCGGCAGTACCAACGGTGTGCAGTACTTC. It is translated as CASSLWGGLILPGSTNGVQYF.

This clonotype showed up just a few times. The junction departs from the called germline gene at one end, perhaps through a read error. This chain uses TRBV11-1 with TRBJ2-1, with 10 positions matching TRBD2. CDR3 length: 17 residues. Looked up from germline, CDR1 is SGHAT and CDR2 is FQDESV (reference sequence). The CDR3, as DNA: TGTGCCAGCAGCGTAGCCCTGACTAGCGGGCCGGACAATGAGCAGTTCTTC. Its translation is CASSVALTSGPDNEQFF.

This chain uses TRBV6-5 with TRBJ2-7; the D gene could be TRBD1 or TRBD2 (6 bases each). Germline assignment: CDR1 MNHEY and CDR2 SVGAGI. V gave up 0 bases and J gave up 0 bases, with 9 bases separating them. This CDR3 has 15 residues. The CDR3 sequence is CASSYSRGDSYEQYF. In DNA form, the CDR3 reads TGTGCCAGCAGTTACTCGAGGGGGGACTCCTACGAGCAGTACTTC.

J is TRBJ2-7 and V is TRBV12-3 or TRBV12-4, with D unresolved. The CDR3 sequence is 12 residues long. V dropped 2 bases and J dropped 6 bases, with 8 bases sitting between them. CDR3 protein: CASSLSAFEQYF. CDR3 DNA: TGTGCCAGCAGTTTATCGGCATTCGAGCAGTACTTC.

This clonotype was recorded a few times. This sequence joins TRBV24-1 and TRBJ1-1; D is possibly TRBD1 (6 bases). The CDR3 loop spans 15 amino acids. V was shortened by 5 bases and J by 4 bases, with 16 bases between the two germline ends. Germline CDR1 is KGHDR and CDR2 is SFDVKD. CDR3 bases: TGTGCCACCAGTGTCAAACAGGGATCGACCACTGAAGCTTTCTTT. Its translation is CATSVKQGSTTEAFF.

This clonotype was detected a few times. V gene TRBV19 combines with J gene TRBJ1-1; 7 bases are shared with TRBD1. Trimming took 5 bases from V and 10 from J; bases not matched to a gene: 19. The CDR3 covers 16 residues. Germline CDR1 LNHDA, CDR2 SQIVND (reference sequence). The DNA for the CDR3 is TGTGCCAGTAGTGATTGGATAAGGGGAATGAACAGGGGAGCTTTCTTT. It encodes CASSDWIRGMNRGAFF.

The chain joins TRBV6-2 or TRBV6-3 to TRBJ2-1; D remains unclear. CDR3 size: 12 residues. Germline CDR1 is MNHEY and CDR2 is SVGEGT. Trimming left V 5 bases short and J 8 bases short, with 10 bases between. The CDR3 region is CASSLLPDEQFF. CDR3 nucleotide sequence: TGTGCCAGCAGTCTACTACCGGATGAGCAGTTCTTC.

The CDR3 loop reads CASTGVLYEQYF. The DNA of the CDR3 is TGTGCCAGCACCGGGGTCCTCTACGAGCAGTACTTC. The rearrangement uses TRBV28 and TRBJ2-7; possible D gene TRBD2, 5 bases. The length of the CDR3 is 12 residues. Germline assignment: CDR1 MDHEN and CDR2 SYDVKM. Trimming removed 7 bases at V and 3 bases at J, with 10 bases between.

The chain carries TRBV3-1 and TRBJ2-7; TRBD1 agrees at 7 bases. The CDR3 loop spans 14 amino acids. Per germline, CDR1 LGHDT and CDR2 YNNKEL (reference sequence). J lost 5 bases, V lost 3 bases, and 7 bases had no gene match. Here the CDR3 DNA reads TGTGCCAGCAGCCATGCGACAGGGATCAACGAGCAGTACTTC. This sequence encodes CASSHATGINEQYF.

The chain is built from TRBV11-1 and TRBJ1-1, with D possibly matching TRBD1 (6 bases). The V gene's germline CDR1 is SGHAT and CDR2 FQDESV (reference sequence). The CDR3 runs to 15 residues. V was pared by 4 bases and J by 3 bases, with 15 bases between. DNA for the CDR3: TGTGCCAGCAGCTGGCGGGGGGCCCGGGACACTGAAGCTTTCTTT. This gives the protein CASSWRGARDTEAFF.

Only a few counts were recorded for this clonotype. CDR3 region: CASKGQNTGELFF. The CDR3 DNA reads as TGCGCCAGCAAGGGACAGAACACCGGGGAGCTGTTTTTT. This chain connects TRBV5-1 to TRBJ2-2; tentatively, D is TRBD1 (6 bases). The CDR3 extends over 13 amino acids. The germline CDR1 and CDR2 sequences are SGHRS and YFSETQ. Trimming stripped 6 bases from V and 1 base from J, with 7 bases between.

The chain has TRBV30 and TRBJ1-2, with 8 bases fitting TRBD1. Trimming removed 4 bases from V and 2 bases from J; junction bases left unmatched: 3. Germline loops: CDR1 GTSNPN, CDR2 SVGIG (reference sequence). The CDR3 runs to 13 residues. CDR3 sequence (DNA): TGTGCCTGGAACGGACAGGGAAACTATGGCTACACCTTC. Its translation is CAWNGQGNYGYTF.